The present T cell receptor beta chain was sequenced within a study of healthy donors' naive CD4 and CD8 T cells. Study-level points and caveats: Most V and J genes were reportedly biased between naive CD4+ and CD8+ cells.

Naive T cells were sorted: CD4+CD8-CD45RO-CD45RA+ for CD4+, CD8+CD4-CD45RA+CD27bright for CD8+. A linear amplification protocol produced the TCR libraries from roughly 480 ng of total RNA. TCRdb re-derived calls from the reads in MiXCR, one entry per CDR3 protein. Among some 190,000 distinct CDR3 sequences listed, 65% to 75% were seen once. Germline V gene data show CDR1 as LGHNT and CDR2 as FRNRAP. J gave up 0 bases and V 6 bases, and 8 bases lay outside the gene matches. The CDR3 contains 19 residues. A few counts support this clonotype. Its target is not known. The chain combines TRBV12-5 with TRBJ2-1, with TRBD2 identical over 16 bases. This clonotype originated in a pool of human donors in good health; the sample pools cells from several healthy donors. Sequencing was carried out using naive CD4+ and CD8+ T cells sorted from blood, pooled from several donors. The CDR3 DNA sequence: TGTGCTAGTGGATTTCCGGGACTAGCGGGAGGGTACTCCTACAATGAGCAGTTCTTC. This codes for CASGFPGLAGGYSYNEQFF. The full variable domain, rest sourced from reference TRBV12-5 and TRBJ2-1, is DARVTQTPRHKVTEMGQEVTMRCQPILGHNTVFWYRQTMMQGLELLAYFRNRAPLDDSGMPKDRFSAEMPDATLATLKIQPSEPRDSAVYFCASGFPGLAGGYSYNEQFFGPGTRLTVL.